Listed below are T cell receptor beta chains from one sample, sequenced in a study of blood T cells in healthy people across ages. In TCRdb, the 5' RACE reads were re-called with MiXCR into one record per CDR3 protein. The sample lists 780,000 or so distinct CDR3 sequences, about 61% occurring once. Sequencing used blood. The source is a man in his forties or fifties in good health. CDR3s include the opening cysteine and the closing phenylalanine or tryptophan. The order of the fields is V gene, J gene, clone size, D gene, CDR3 DNA, CDR3 protein. A D gene is named only where the DNA matches it firmly. Not all rows give a size; the values are once, few, many and, for expanded clones, a class.

TRBV20-1	TRBJ1-5	NA	TRBD1	TGCAGTGCACCTTACAGGGGTGGTACGGGCAATCAGCCCCAGCATTTT	CSAPYRGGTGNQPQHF
TRBV11-3	TRBJ2-1	NA	NA	TGTGCCAGCAGCTTGAGGGGCTCTGAGCAGTTCTTC	CASSLRGSEQFF
TRBV20-1	TRBJ1-1	NA	NA	TGCAGTGCTTCCGTGGACATTATGAACACTGAAGCTTTCTTT	CSASVDIMNTEAFF
TRBV18	TRBJ2-7	NA	TRBD2	TGTGCCAGCGCACCAAGGGAGGGGAGCGAGCAGTACTTC	CASAPREGSEQYF
TRBV3-1	TRBJ2-5	few	TRBD1	TGTGCCAGCAGCCAAGCTTGGACAGGGGATATGGAGACCCAGTACTTC	CASSQAWTGDMETQYF
TRBV20-1	TRBJ2-1	NA	TRBD2	TGCAGTGCTAGAGAAGGCGGGAGGAACCCCAATGAGCAGTTCTTC	CSAREGGRNPNEQFF
TRBV11-2	TRBJ2-3	NA	TRBD2	TGTGCCAGCAGCTTAAATAGCGGGGGGGCAGATACGCAGTATTTT	CASSLNSGGADTQYF
TRBV7-2	TRBJ1-3	NA	NA	TGTGCCAGCAAGGGCTTCTCTGGAAACACCATATATTTT	CASKGFSGNTIYF
TRBV29-1	TRBJ2-7	few	NA	TGCAGCGTTGAAGGACGAACAGAGAAAGGGACCTACGAGCAGTACTTC	CSVEGRTEKGTYEQYF
TRBV6-5	TRBJ2-1	NA	NA	TGTGCCAGCAGACCAGGGGGCGGGGGCTACAATGAGCAGTTCTTC	CASRPGGGGYNEQFF
TRBV4-1	TRBJ2-7	NA	NA	TGCGCCAGCAGCCAAAGAGAGGTGGATCCCTACGAGCAGTACTTC	CASSQREVDPYEQYF
TRBV20-1	TRBJ2-1	NA	TRBD1	TGCAGTGCAAGCCGAAGGGACAGGGGCAACAATGAGCAGTTCTTC	CSASRRDRGNNEQFF
TRBV29-1	TRBJ2-6	NA	NA	TGCAGCGTTCTTCCCTCTGGGGCCGACGTCCTGACTTTC	CSVLPSGADVLTF
TRBV7-2	TRBJ2-7	NA	TRBD2	TGTGCCAGCGGCGGGGCAACTAGCGGATACGAGCAGTACTTC	CASGGATSGYEQYF
TRBV4-2	TRBJ2-1	NA	TRBD2	TGTGCCAGCAGCCAAGTGAGCGCTAGCGGAATCAATGAGCAGTTCTTC	CASSQVSASGINEQFF
TRBV20-1	TRBJ2-5	few	NA	TGCAGTGCCCTTCCTGTTGCGGAGACCCAGTACTTC	CSALPVAETQYF
TRBV20-1	TRBJ1-2	NA	NA	TGCAGTGCTTGGAGACGGGCAGGGACGGGCTATGGCTACACCTTC	CSAWRRAGTGYGYTF
TRBV28	TRBJ2-5	NA	NA	TGTGCCAGCAGTATATCTATTAGCGTAGAGACCCAGTACTTC	CASSISISVETQYF
TRBV6-5	TRBJ2-6	NA	NA	TGTGCCAGCAGTCACAAGTCCCCCGGGGCCAACGTCCTGACTTTC	CASSHKSPGANVLTF
TRBV20-1	TRBJ2-3	NA	NA	TGCAGTGCTAGGATGACGGATGTGGATACGCAGTATTTT	CSARMTDVDTQYF
TRBV10-3	TRBJ2-7	NA	TRBD1	TGTGCCATCAGTGGAGGGACAGGGAAGGACGAGCAGTACTTC	CAISGGTGKDEQYF
TRBV5-1	TRBJ2-6	once	NA	TGCGCCAACAGCCATATCGGGGGGCGGGCTTCTGGGGCCAACGTCCTGACTTTC	CANSHIGGRASGANVLTF
TRBV20-1	TRBJ2-3	NA	NA	TGCAGTGCAGGGGTGGGCTACACAGATACGCAGTATTTT	CSAGVGYTDTQYF
TRBV12-3/TRBV12-4	TRBJ2-5	NA	TRBD2	TGTGCCAGCAGTACACTAGCGGGGGAACCAGAGACCCAGTACTTC	CASSTLAGEPETQYF
TRBV27	TRBJ2-5	few	TRBD2	TGTGCCAGCAGTTTCGGGACTAGCGGGGGACTACAAGAGACCCAGTACTTC	CASSFGTSGGLQETQYF
TRBV20-1	TRBJ2-5	NA	NA	TGCAGTGCTAAACTAGGGGTCCATGAGCAGTACTTC	CSAKLGVHEQYF
TRBV6-1	TRBJ2-4	NA	TRBD1	TGTGCCAGCAGTGAAGAGACCGGGACAGGGCAAAACATTCAGTACTTC	CASSEETGTGQNIQYF